The rows below give T cell receptor beta chains drawn from one sample of a study of cytomegalovirus exposure and HLA in healthy donors. Profiled with immunoSEQ multiplex PCR; TCRdb holds only in-frame clones, not every one. The repertoire consists of tens of thousands of clones, with 90% to 97% occurring once and the leading ten covering approximately 1%. Source material: PBMCs. The receptors derive from a man between 18 and 35 years old in good health and CMV-seronegative. Each CDR3 is given with its conserved first and last residue. D genes are given only for firm matches. Not every row has a clone size; where given, it reads once, few, many or a size class.

TRBJ1-3	-	TRBD1	TRBV10-2	CASTETGDSGGNTIYF	TGCGCCAGCACCGAGACAGGGGACTCTGGTGGAAACACCATATATTTT
TRBJ2-5	once	TRBD2	TRBV28	CASRLAGGQQETQYF	TGTGCCAGCAGGTTAGCGGGGGGACAACAAGAGACCCAATACTTC
TRBJ2-7	-	-	TRBV12-5	CARCNKYSYEQYF	TGTGCTAGATGTAACAAGTACTCCTACGAGCAGTACTTC
TRBJ2-1	-	TRBD2	TRBV30	CAWSGEAAGGRVDNEQFF	TGTGCCTGGAGTGGAGAGGCGGCGGGGGGGCGCGTCGACAATGAGCAGTTCTTC
TRBJ2-7	-	-	TRBV6-6	CASSERAEQYF	TGTGCCAGCAGTGAGCGAGCCGAGCAGTACTTC
TRBJ2-3	-	-	TRBV27	CASSLDTGRPDTQYF	TGTGCCAGCAGTTTGGACACAGGGAGACCAGATACGCAGTATTTT
TRBJ2-3	-	-	TRBV20-1	CSAPSLDTQYF	TGCAGTGCTCCCTCCCTGGATACGCAGTATTTT
TRBJ2-3	-	TRBD2	TRBV28	CASTLGAGANTDTQYF	TGTGCCAGCACGCTCGGGGCGGGAGCCAACACAGATACGCAGTATTTT
TRBJ2-1	-	TRBD2	TRBV4-1	CASSRLTSGIYNEQFF	TGCGCCAGCAGCCGCCTGACTAGCGGGATATACAATGAGCAGTTCTTC
TRBJ2-1	-	-	TRBV4-3	CASSQEGDGMGPYNEQFF	TGCGCCAGCAGCCAAGAAGGCGACGGGATGGGCCCCTACAATGAGCAGTTCTTC
TRBJ1-5	once	TRBD1	TRBV4-2	CASSPGQGIFSNQPQHF	TGTGCCAGCAGCCCCGGACAGGGGATTTTTAGCAATCAGCCCCAGCATTTT
TRBJ2-2	-	TRBD2	TRBV9	CASSATSGTNTGELFF	TGTGCCAGCAGCGCGACTAGCGGGACAAACACCGGGGAGCTGTTTTTT
TRBJ2-7	-	TRBD2	TRBV30	CAWSEGLAGWHF	TGTGCCTGGAGTGAGGGACTAGCGGGATGGCACTTC
TRBJ1-1	-	-	TRBV2	CASLSQGSSTEAFF	TGTGCCAGCTTGAGTCAGGGGTCAAGCACTGAAGCTTTCTTT
TRBJ2-1	-	TRBD2	TRBV9	CASSRGGNEQFF	TGTGCCAGCAGCCGGGGGGGGAATGAGCAGTTCTTC
TRBJ2-1	-	TRBD2	TRBV5-1	CASSLGALAGTEQFF	TGCGCCAGCAGCTTGGGCGCCCTAGCGGGCACCGAGCAGTTCTTC
TRBJ2-1	-	TRBD2	TRBV2	CASSNLAGGPDNEQFF	TGTGCCAGCAGTAATCTAGCGGGAGGGCCAGACAATGAGCAGTTCTTC
TRBJ1-5	once	TRBD1	TRBV28	CASSPRTGNQPQHF	TGTGCCAGCAGTCCCCGGACAGGGAATCAGCCCCAGCATTTT
TRBJ2-5	-	-	TRBV7-2	CASSPVGGETQYF	TGTGCCAGCAGCCCTGTCGGGGGTGAGACCCAGTACTTC
TRBJ2-3	-	TRBD1	TRBV28	CASSYPGTGLTDTQYF	TGTGCCAGCAGTTACCCCGGGACAGGGCTCACAGATACGCAGTATTTT
TRBJ2-3	-	TRBD2	TRBV9	CASSETSGSTDTQYF	TGTGCCAGCAGCGAAACTAGCGGTAGCACAGATACGCAGTATTTT
TRBJ2-7	-	TRBD1	TRBV19	CASSIDGTGPWEQYF	TGTGCCAGTAGTATAGACGGGACAGGGCCGTGGGAGCAGTACTTC
TRBJ2-7	-	-	TRBV5-6	CASSNGLSYEQYF	TGTGCCAGCAGCAACGGACTATCCTACGAGCAGTACTTC
TRBJ2-1	-	-	TRBV9	CASSVGAEVYNEQFF	TGTGCCAGCAGCGTAGGAGCGGAAGTGTACAATGAGCAGTTCTTC
TRBJ1-5	-	TRBD1	TRBV11-2	CASSLGGQGNQPQHF	TGTGCCAGCAGCTTAGGGGGACAGGGCAATCAGCCCCAGCATTTT
TRBJ2-1	-	TRBD1	TRBV5-6	CASSSERTGVNEQFF	TGTGCCAGCAGCTCGGAAAGGACAGGAGTGAATGAGCAGTTCTTC
TRBJ2-2	-	-	TRBV5-6	CASSLAGGELFF	TGTGCCAGCAGCTTGGCAGGCGGGGAGCTGTTTTTT
TRBJ1-2	-	-	TRBV18	CASSLDRFEGYTF	TGTGCCAGCTCCCTCGACAGGTTCGAAGGCTACACCTTC
TRBJ2-1	-	TRBD1	TRBV10-1	CASSQGASYNEQFF	TGCGCCAGCAGCCAGGGGGCTTCCTACAATGAGCAGTTCTTC
TRBJ2-1	-	TRBD2	TRBV6-6	CASREGTSGYNEQFF	TGTGCCAGCAGAGAAGGGACTAGCGGATACAATGAGCAGTTCTTC
TRBJ1-1	-	TRBD1	TRBV30	CASSRQGWTEAFF	TGTGCCTCCTCCCGACAGGGTTGGACTGAAGCTTTCTTT
TRBJ2-3	few	TRBD2	TRBV27	CASSFNLAGVPDTQYF	TGTGCCAGCAGTTTTAATCTAGCGGGAGTTCCAGATACGCAGTATTTT
TRBJ2-7	-	TRBD2	TRBV19	CASSELARSYEQYF	TGTGCCAGTAGTGAACTAGCGAGAAGCTACGAGCAGTACTTC
TRBJ2-2	-	-	TRBV10-2	CASSEDSRNTGELFF	TGCGCCAGCAGTGAGGACAGCCGGAACACCGGGGAGCTGTTTTTT
TRBJ1-2	-	-	TRBV28	CASSLPRPNYGYTF	TGTGCCAGCAGTTTGCCCAGGCCGAACTATGGCTACACCTTC
TRBJ2-5	-	-	TRBV18	CASSLSETQYF	TGTGCCAGCTCCCTTTCAGAGACCCAGTACTTC
TRBJ2-2	-	-	TRBV7-2	CASSLFQGSEGGELFF	TGTGCCAGCAGCTTATTTCAGGGTTCAGAAGGCGGGGAGCTGTTTTTT